This passage covers 30 T cell receptor beta chains from one sample sequenced in a study of cytomegalovirus exposure and HLA in healthy donors. PCR primers comprised 60 Vbeta and 13 Jbeta primers. Sequencing was performed with immunoSEQ multiplex PCR; in TCRdb, only in-frame clones are kept and a portion is missing. The data show around 150,000 clones, with roughly 64% seen just once and about 3% held by the top ten. The sequencing input was PBMCs. These receptor sequences come from a woman aged 25-40 years in good health and CMV-seropositive.

The chain combines TRBV18 with TRBJ2-1; the match to TRBD2 covers 7 bases. This CDR3 contains 16 residues. With 2 bases clipped from V and 3 bases from J, the junction kept 7 bases outside the gene matches. CDR1 KGHSH and CDR2 LQKENI come from the germline V gene. The CDR3, as DNA: TGTGCCAGCTCACCAACGATACGGGGGGTCTACAATGAGCAGTTCTTC. Protein product: CASSPTIRGVYNEQFF.

This clone was observed at least ten times. The CDR3, as DNA: TGTGCCAGCAGCCAAGTTCCATGGAACAGCGGTGGGGGGGTAGAGACCCAGTACTTC. It specifies CASSQVPWNSGGGVETQYF. This chain uses TRBV4-2 with TRBJ2-5, with 7 nucleotides matching TRBD2. Germline-derived CDR1 and CDR2 are LGHNA and YNFKEQ. The CDR3 spans 19 residues. V dropped 1 base and J dropped 4; count of bases not matched to a gene: 18.

This clone was counted a few times. This rearrangement joins TRBV5-1 to TRBJ2-1, with TRBD1 identical over 10 bases. The CDR3 extends over 17 amino acids. CDR1 SGHRS and CDR2 YFSETQ come from the germline V gene. Trimming cost V 0 bases and J 10 bases; bases outside gene matches: 13. The CDR3 region is CASSLGPGQGVFEEQFF. The DNA of the CDR3 is TGCGCCAGCAGCTTGGGGCCAGGACAGGGGGTTTTTGAAGAGCAGTTCTTC.

The V and J genes are TRBV6-1 and TRBJ1-5; no firm D call. Trimming took off 2 bases at V and 2 bases at J, with 10 bases between the two ends. This CDR3 is built from 15 residues. CDR1 is MNHNS, CDR2 SASEGT, per germline. CDR3 sequence (DNA): TGTGCCAGCAGTGAACGGGTTGTTGGCAATCAGCCCCAGCATTTT. It is translated as CASSERVVGNQPQHF.

J is TRBJ1-4 and V is TRBV30, with TRBD1 as a possible D gene (5 bases). Germline V gene lookup returns CDR1 GTSNPN and CDR2 SVGIG (reference sequence). This CDR3 region has 11 residues. Trimming left V 5 bases short and J 5 bases short, with 6 bases between. The CDR3 loop is CAWDSNEKLFF. The CDR3 nucleotides read TGTGCCTGGGACAGCAATGAAAAACTGTTTTTT.

The chain employs TRBV2 and TRBJ1-5, with 9 bases lining up with TRBD1. The CDR3 has 13 amino acids. After removal of 4 bases from V and 5 bases from J, the junction contained 0 bases not matched to a gene. In germline, CDR1 is SNHLY, CDR2 FYNNEI. Here the CDR3 reads CASSGQGDQPQHF. The CDR3, as DNA: TGTGCCAGCAGTGGACAGGGGGATCAGCCCCAGCATTTT.

The chain carries TRBV5-8 and TRBJ1-5; D remains unclear. In germline, CDR1 is SGHTS, CDR2 YDEGEE. Deletions cut 0 bases from V and 0 bases from J, with 13 bases between. The CDR3 sequence is 17 residues long. The CDR3 loop is CASSLGGTSYSNQPQHF. The DNA of the CDR3 is TGTGCCAGCAGCTTGGGCGGCACCTCTTATAGCAATCAGCCCCAGCATTTT.

The rearrangement links TRBV30 to TRBJ1-4; 7 bases line up with TRBD1. The CDR3 runs to 13 residues. CDR1 is GTSNPN and CDR2 is SVGIG in the germline V gene (reference sequence). J gave up 10 bases and V 0 bases, and 5 bases lay outside the gene matches. The CDR3 here is CAWSVDRVGKLFF. The CDR3 bases are TGTGCCTGGAGTGTCGACAGGGTCGGAAAACTGTTTTTT.

This chain joins TRBV7-2 and TRBJ2-7; D perhaps matches TRBD1 (6 bases). This CDR3 contains 13 residues. Between the trimmed V and J ends, which lost 5 bases and 10 bases, there was a span of 18 bases. Germline assignment: CDR1 SGHTA and CDR2 FQGNSA. Here the CDR3 DNA reads TGTGCCAGCAGCCCGGGACAACCGGTGGAACAGTACTTC. Protein: CASSPGQPVEQYF.

This CDR3 reads CASSEAGQSADTQYF. The CDR3 nucleotides read TGTGCCAGCAGTGAAGCAGGACAATCTGCAGATACGCAGTATTTT. The chain carries TRBV2 and TRBJ2-3; maybe TRBD1 (5 bases). The CDR3 sequence is 15 residues long. Germline loops: CDR1 SNHLY, CDR2 FYNNEI. Trimming removed 0 bases at V and 4 bases at J, with 11 bases between.

The chain couples TRBV6-6 to TRBJ1-4, with 8 bases that match TRBD1. V was pared by 0 bases and J by 6 bases, with 0 bases of the junction left unmatched. In germline, CDR1 is MNHNY, CDR2 SVGAGI (reference sequence). The CDR3 totals 14 residues. The CDR3 loop reads CASSYSGQDEKLFF. The DNA of the CDR3 is TGTGCCAGCAGTTACTCGGGACAGGATGAAAAACTGTTTTTT.

V usage is TRBV9 and J usage is TRBJ1-1; no definite D call. The V end lost 0 bases, the J end lost 0 bases, and 12 bases lay between the germline ends. The CDR3 consists of 16 residues. Germline CDR1 reads SGDLS; CDR2 reads YYNGEE. Here the CDR3 reads CASSVGMGRMNTEAFF. The CDR3 nucleotides read TGTGCCAGCAGCGTAGGCATGGGCAGGATGAACACTGAAGCTTTCTTT. The variable domain in full, completed from reference TRBV9 and TRBJ1-1, reads DSGVTQTPKHLITATGQRVTLRCSPRSGDLSVYWYQQSLDQGLQFLIQYYNGEERAKGNILERFSAQQFPDLHSELNLSSLELGDSALYFCASSVGMGRMNTEAFFGQGTRLTVV.

The CDR3 nucleotides are TGTGCCAGCAGCTTAGCGGGGCTGACCGGGGAGCTGTTTTTT. Residues: CASSLAGLTGELFF. J is TRBJ2-2 and V is TRBV7-6; D is possibly TRBD1 (5 bases). The CDR3 length is 14 residues. Germline V gives CDR1 SGHVS, CDR2 FNYEAQ. V shed 0 bases and J shed 5 bases, with 7 bases lying between them. Full variable domain (outside the CDR3, taken from reference TRBV7-6 and TRBJ2-2): GAGVSQSPRYKVTKRGQDVALRCDPISGHVSLYWYRQALGQGPEFLTYFNYEAQQDKSGLPNDRFSAERPEGSISTLTIQRTEQRDSAMYRCASSLAGLTGELFFGEGSRLTVL.

The genes are TRBV30 and TRBJ1-2; 7 bases agree with TRBD1. This CDR3 spans 14 amino acids. J gave up 1 base and V 2 bases, and 4 bases lay outside the gene matches. Germline values: CDR1 GTSNPN, CDR2 SVGIG (reference sequence). The CDR3 DNA reads TGTGCCTGGAGTACAGGGGTCTTTAACTATGGCTACACCTTC. Amino acid sequence: CAWSTGVFNYGYTF.

The chain carries TRBV5-1 and TRBJ2-3; D may be TRBD2 (5 bases). The V end lost 6 bases, the J end lost 2 bases, and 13 bases lay between the germline ends. This CDR3 contains 14 residues. Germline V CDR1 and CDR2: SGHRS, YFSETQ. CDR3 DNA: TGCGCCAGCAAAGAGGCGGGCCTCACAGATACGCAGTATTTT. It encodes CASKEAGLTDTQYF.

The rearrangement links TRBV13 to TRBJ1-2; D is ambiguous. Germline V gene sequence: CDR1 PRHDT, CDR2 FYEKMQ (reference sequence). V lost 3 bases, J lost 7 bases, and 15 bases lay in between. This CDR3 contains 14 residues. CDR3 protein: CASSFFLGGLGYTF. The CDR3 nucleotides read TGTGCCAGCAGCTTCTTCCTGGGAGGTCTTGGCTACACCTTC. Looking up the rest from reference TRBV13 and TRBJ1-2 gives the full variable domain: AAGVIQSPRHLIKEKRETATLKCYPIPRHDTVYWYQQGPGQDPQFLISFYEKMQSDKGSIPDRFSAQQFSDYHSELNMSSLELGDSALYFCASSFFLGGLGYTFGSGTRLTVV.

The chain has TRBV7-8 and TRBJ2-3; D might be TRBD1 (5 bases). The V end lost 8 bases, the J end lost 0 bases, and 9 bases lay between the germline ends. This CDR3 region has 13 residues. CDR1 SGHVS and CDR2 FQNEAQ come from the germline V gene. The CDR3 sequence is CASGAGSTDTQYF. DNA for the CDR3: TGTGCCAGCGGGGCAGGAAGCACAGATACGCAGTATTTT.

This clone has a single count. The chain combines TRBV5-4 with TRBJ2-5; the match to TRBD1 covers 11 bases. V shed 7 bases, J shed 9 bases, and the junction held 14 bases outside the gene matches. CDR1 is SGHNT and CDR2 is YYREEE in the germline V gene (reference sequence). The CDR3 is made up of 15 amino acids. The CDR3 DNA reads TGTGCCAGCGGCGGTCCCGGGACAGGGGGAACGTCCCAGTACTTC. Encoded protein: CASGGPGTGGTSQYF.

V gene TRBV4-1 combines with J gene TRBJ2-7; the D gene is possibly TRBD1 (7 bases). V lost 4 bases, J lost 4 bases, and 11 bases lay in between. CDR1 MGHRA and CDR2 YSYEKL come from the germline V gene. This CDR3 comprises 13 residues. DNA for the CDR3: TGCGCCAGCAGCCGCGGGACAGCATACGAGCAGTACTTC. Its protein product is CASSRGTAYEQYF.

V and J are TRBV10-1 and TRBJ1-5; D ambiguous. V lost 4 bases to trimming and J lost 0 bases, with 10 bases between them. The CDR3 totals 15 residues. Germline CDR1 and CDR2: WNHNN and SYGVQD (reference sequence). The CDR3: CASSARRDSNQPQHF. The CDR3 DNA reads as TGCGCCAGCAGTGCCAGGCGGGATAGCAATCAGCCCCAGCATTTT.

The rearrangement links TRBV2 to TRBJ2-2, with 9 positions matching TRBD1. The V segment lost 2 bases and the J segment 6 bases; nucleotides outside the gene matches: 7. CDR3 length: 16 amino acids. The germline V gene encodes CDR1 SNHLY and CDR2 FYNNEI. The CDR3 reads CASSELGTGLSGELFF. CDR3 nucleotides: TGTGCCAGCAGTGAACTAGGGACAGGGTTGTCCGGGGAGCTGTTTTTT.

The rearrangement joins TRBV29-1 to TRBJ1-1; D not certain. This CDR3 region has 15 residues. CDR1 is SQVTM, CDR2 ANQGSEA, per germline. Trimming left V 6 bases short and J 1 base short, with 18 bases between. The CDR3 sequence is CSVSTWVWRNTEAFF. The CDR3 coding sequence is TGCAGCGTCAGCACTTGGGTATGGAGGAACACTGAAGCTTTCTTT.

This chain uses TRBV4-1 with TRBJ2-5, with 16 bases lining up with TRBD2. Germline trimming cut 0 bases from V and 5 bases from J; bases unmatched to any gene: 12. Germline V lookup: CDR1 MGHRA, CDR2 YSYEKL. The CDR3 sequence is 20 residues long. The chain's CDR3 is CASSQESSGLAGGRSETQYF. DNA of the CDR3: TGCGCCAGCAGCCAAGAATCGTCGGGACTAGCGGGGGGGCGATCGGAGACCCAGTACTTC.

This clone has just a few counts. The chain uses TRBV6-1 and TRBJ2-5; TRBD2 matches at 11 bases. J gave up 4 bases and V 2 bases, and 3 bases lay outside the gene matches. The CDR3 runs to 15 residues. CDR1 MNHNS and CDR2 SASEGT come from the germline V gene. CDR3 region: CASSEKTSGAETQYF. The CDR3 DNA follows: TGTGCCAGCAGTGAAAAGACTAGCGGGGCAGAGACCCAGTACTTC.

The chain joins TRBV4-2 to TRBJ2-1, with D possibly TRBD2 on 5 matching bases. Germline CDR1 LGHNA, CDR2 YNFKEQ. The CDR3 totals 13 residues. Between the trimmed V and J ends, which lost 4 bases and 7 bases, there was a span of 11 bases. CDR3 sequence reads: CASSRESGNEQFF. In DNA form, the CDR3 reads TGTGCCAGCAGCCGGGAGTCTGGGAATGAGCAGTTCTTC.

The chain links TRBV18 to TRBJ1-5; 7 nucleotides align to TRBD1. The CDR3 is 16 amino acids. J was trimmed by 6 bases and V by 3 bases; bases with no gene match: 11. In germline, CDR1 is KGHSH, CDR2 LQKENI. Here the CDR3 reads CASSPGPGGVGQPQHF. CDR3 bases: TGTGCCAGCTCACCGGGTCCAGGGGGAGTGGGTCAGCCCCAGCATTTT.

The CDR3: CASSPATSGVSYEQYF. In DNA form, the CDR3 reads TGTGCCAGCAGCCCCGCGACTAGCGGGGTCTCCTACGAGCAGTACTTC. This rearrangement joins TRBV7-9 to TRBJ2-7; 11 positions agree with TRBD2. The J segment lost 0 bases and the V segment lost 5 bases, leaving 6 bases of the junction unmatched. The V gene's germline CDR1 is SEHNR and CDR2 FQNEAQ (reference sequence). The CDR3 consists of 16 residues.

This clone turned up a few times. The CDR3 coding sequence is TGTGCCAGCAGCTTAAGGACACGCGGGACCATCGCCGATGAGCAGTTCTTC. Its protein product is CASSLRTRGTIADEQFF. J is TRBJ2-1 and V is TRBV7-6; the D gene is possibly TRBD2 (6 bases). The V and J ends lost 2 bases and 8 bases respectively, with 22 bases between them. Germline CDR1 reads SGHVS; CDR2 reads FNYEAQ. The length of the CDR3 is 17 residues.

The chain combines TRBV5-1 with TRBJ2-1; no definite D call. V gave up 5 bases and J gave up 5 bases, with 8 bases separating them. CDR1 is SGHRS and CDR2 is YFSETQ in the germline V gene. The CDR3 runs 12 residues. CDR3 sequence (DNA): TGCGCCAGCAGGCCTCGGGACAATGAGCAGTTCTTC. Protein sequence: CASRPRDNEQFF.

This clone is a singleton in its sample. This chain links TRBV18 with TRBJ1-3; 7 nucleotides match TRBD1. The CDR3 extends over 17 amino acids. Per germline, CDR1 KGHSH and CDR2 LQKENI. V shed 3 bases, J shed 0 bases, and the junction held 8 bases outside the gene matches. The CDR3 loop reads CASSPKTGLDSGNTIYF. CDR3 in DNA: TGTGCCAGCTCACCTAAGACAGGGCTTGACTCTGGAAACACCATATATTTT.